Listed below are T cell receptor beta chains from one sample, sequenced in a study of cytomegalovirus exposure and HLA in healthy donors. Libraries were prepared by immunoSEQ multiplex PCR; TCRdb keeps only in-frame clonotypes and omits some of them. The profile covers 100,000 to 150,000 clones, with about 81% appearing a single time and 1.1% taken by the ten largest. Material for sequencing was PBMCs. These receptors all stem from a woman aged 25 to 39 in good health and CMV-seronegative. Both conserved end residues are part of each CDR3. The order of the fields is V gene, J gene, D gene, clone size, CDR3 DNA, CDR3 protein. D genes are given only for firm matches. Some rows have no size entry. The others give once, few or many, or a class for an expanded clone.

TRBV4-3	TRBJ2-7	.	.	TGCGCCAGCAGCCCAGACAGGGAGGCCCCCTACGAGCAGTACTTC	CASSPDREAPYEQYF
TRBV28	TRBJ2-3	.	.	TGTGCCAGCAGTTTAACAGGCTTCACAGATACGCAGTATTTT	CASSLTGFTDTQYF
TRBV25-1	TRBJ2-7	TRBD1	.	TGTGCCAGCAATCCAGGGACAGGGAGCTACGAGCAGTACTTC	CASNPGTGSYEQYF
TRBV7-8	TRBJ1-2	TRBD1	.	TGTGCCAGCAGCCCACTTACCCGGGACAGCCGTGGCTACACCTTC	CASSPLTRDSRGYTF
TRBV19	TRBJ2-1	TRBD2	few	TGTGCCAGTAGTCTTTTCGGCGGGGGTTCTTACAATGAGCAGTTCTTC	CASSLFGGGSYNEQFF
TRBV5-1	TRBJ1-1	TRBD1	.	TGCGCCAGCAGTTTGACTTACAGGGGGCGCACTGAAGCTTTCTTT	CASSLTYRGRTEAFF
TRBV30	TRBJ2-5	TRBD1	.	TGTGCCTGGGATGGACAGGGCCTAGAGACCCAGTACTTC	CAWDGQGLETQYF
TRBV27	TRBJ1-4	.	.	TGTGCCAGCAGTCCCCAAACTAATGAAAAACTGTTTTTT	CASSPQTNEKLFF
TRBV7-6	TRBJ2-7	TRBD1	.	TGTGCCAGCAGCTTCTCAAACTCGGCAGGGGGCGGGTCGTCGCAGTACTTC	CASSFSNSAGGGSSQYF
TRBV30	TRBJ1-2	.	.	TGTGCCTGGAGTCCCGCGCTCCTTAACTATGGCTACACCTTC	CAWSPALLNYGYTF
TRBV6-5	TRBJ2-7	TRBD2	.	TGTGCCAGCAGTTACGGCGGGAGTTCCTCCTACGAGCAGTACTTC	CASSYGGSSSYEQYF
TRBV5-1	TRBJ2-5	.	.	TGCGCCAGCAGCTTGGTTCTCTCTGAGACCCAGTACTTC	CASSLVLSETQYF
TRBV6-6	TRBJ2-5	TRBD1	.	TGTGCCAGCAGCACCCTTGACAGGGGTGGGGAGACCCAGTACTTC	CASSTLDRGGETQYF
TRBV18	TRBJ1-1	TRBD1	.	TGTGCCAGCTCACGGACAGGGGACCCGAACACTGAAGCTTTCTTT	CASSRTGDPNTEAFF
TRBV7-2	TRBJ1-1	.	.	TGTGCCAGCAGCTTAGACAGACTAAACACTGAAGCTTTCTTT	CASSLDRLNTEAFF
TRBV2	TRBJ1-1	.	.	TGTGCCAGCAGTTCTCAGGGGCGGACGGTGAACACTGAAGCTTTCTTT	CASSSQGRTVNTEAFF
TRBV28	TRBJ2-5	TRBD2	.	TGTGCCAGCAGCCCGTGGGAGGCTAGCGGGATAGAGACCCAGTACTTC	CASSPWEASGIETQYF
TRBV7-9	TRBJ2-2	.	.	TGTGCCAGCAGCTTGGTCCCCCTAGCCTGGACAGATAACACCGGGGAGCTGTTTTTT	CASSLVPLAWTDNTGELFF